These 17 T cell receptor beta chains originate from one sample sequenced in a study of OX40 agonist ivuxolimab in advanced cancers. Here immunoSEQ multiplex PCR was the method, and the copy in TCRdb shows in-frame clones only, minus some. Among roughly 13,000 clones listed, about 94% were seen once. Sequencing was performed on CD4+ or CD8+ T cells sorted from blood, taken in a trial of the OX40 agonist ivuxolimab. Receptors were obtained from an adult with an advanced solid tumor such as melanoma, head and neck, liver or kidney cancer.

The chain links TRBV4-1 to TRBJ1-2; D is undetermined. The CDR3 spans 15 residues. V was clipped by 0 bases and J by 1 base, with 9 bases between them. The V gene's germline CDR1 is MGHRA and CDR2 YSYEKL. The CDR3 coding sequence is TGCGCCAGCAGCCAAGACCAGCAAATTAACTATGGCTACACCTTC. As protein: CASSQDQQINYGYTF.

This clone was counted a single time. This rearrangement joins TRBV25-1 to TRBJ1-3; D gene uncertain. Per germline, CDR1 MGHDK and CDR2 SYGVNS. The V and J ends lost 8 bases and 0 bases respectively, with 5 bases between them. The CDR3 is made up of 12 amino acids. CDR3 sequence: CASRDSGNTIYF. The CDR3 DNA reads TGTGCCAGCCGGGACTCTGGAAACACCATATATTTT.

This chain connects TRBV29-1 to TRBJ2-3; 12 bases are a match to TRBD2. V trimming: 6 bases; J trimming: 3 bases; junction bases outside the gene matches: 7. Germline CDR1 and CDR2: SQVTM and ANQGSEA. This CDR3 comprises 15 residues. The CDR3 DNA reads TGCAGCGTGGAACCGACTAGCGGGGGAACAGATACGCAGTATTTT. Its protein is CSVEPTSGGTDTQYF.

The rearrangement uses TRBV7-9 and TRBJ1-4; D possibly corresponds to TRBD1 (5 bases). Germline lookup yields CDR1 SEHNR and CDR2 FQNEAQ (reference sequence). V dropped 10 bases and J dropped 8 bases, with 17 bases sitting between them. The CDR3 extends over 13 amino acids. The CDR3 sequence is CATRGDVNEKLFF. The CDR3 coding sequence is TGTGCCACTCGGGGGGACGTTAACGAAAAACTGTTTTTT.

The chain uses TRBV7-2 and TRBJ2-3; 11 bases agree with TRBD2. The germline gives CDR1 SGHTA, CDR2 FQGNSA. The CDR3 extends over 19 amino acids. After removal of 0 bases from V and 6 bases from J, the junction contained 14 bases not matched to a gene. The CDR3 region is CASSLAPPSGRPGWDTQYF. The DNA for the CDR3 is TGTGCCAGCAGCTTAGCTCCCCCTAGCGGGAGGCCCGGCTGGGATACGCAGTATTTT.

The CDR3 region has the DNA TGTGCCAGCTCACCACCAGGGGACAATGAGCAGTTCTTC. Its protein product is CASSPPGDNEQFF. V gene TRBV18 combines with J gene TRBJ2-1; a weak D match, TRBD1 (5 bases). CDR1 KGHSH and CDR2 LQKENI come from the germline V gene. V was cut by 0 bases and J by 5 bases, with 5 bases left in between. This CDR3 is 13 amino acids long.

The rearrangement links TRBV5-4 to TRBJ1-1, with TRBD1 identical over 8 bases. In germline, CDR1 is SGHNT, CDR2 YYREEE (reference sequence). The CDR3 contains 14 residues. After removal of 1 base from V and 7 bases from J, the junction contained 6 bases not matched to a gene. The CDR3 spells CASSLRQGSSEAFF. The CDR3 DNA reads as TGTGCCAGCAGCTTGAGACAGGGGAGCAGTGAAGCTTTCTTT.

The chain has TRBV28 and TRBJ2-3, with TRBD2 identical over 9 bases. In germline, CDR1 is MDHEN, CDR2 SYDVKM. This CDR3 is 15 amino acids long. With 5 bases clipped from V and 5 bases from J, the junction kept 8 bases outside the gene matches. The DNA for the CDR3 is TGTGCCAGCAGTACCTTTAGCGGGGGAGGAGATACGCAGTATTTT. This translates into CASSTFSGGGDTQYF.

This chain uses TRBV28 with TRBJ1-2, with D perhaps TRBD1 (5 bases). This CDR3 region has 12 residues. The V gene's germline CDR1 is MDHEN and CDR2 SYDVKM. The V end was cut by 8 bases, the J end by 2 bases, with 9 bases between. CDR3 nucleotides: TGTGCCAGCTACCGGGGGAACTATGGCTACACCTTC. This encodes CASYRGNYGYTF.

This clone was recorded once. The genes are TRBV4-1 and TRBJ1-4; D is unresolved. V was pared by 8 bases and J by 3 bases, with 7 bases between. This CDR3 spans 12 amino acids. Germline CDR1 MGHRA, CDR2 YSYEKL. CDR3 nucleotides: TGCGCCAGCGGGTACTCTAATGAAAAACTGTTTTTT. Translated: CASGYSNEKLFF.

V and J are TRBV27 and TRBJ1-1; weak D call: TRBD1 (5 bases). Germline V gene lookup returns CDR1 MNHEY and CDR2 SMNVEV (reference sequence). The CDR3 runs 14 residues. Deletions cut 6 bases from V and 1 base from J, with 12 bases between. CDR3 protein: CASSVTATNTEAFF. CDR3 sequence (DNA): TGTGCCAGCAGCGTGACAGCCACGAACACTGAAGCTTTCTTT.

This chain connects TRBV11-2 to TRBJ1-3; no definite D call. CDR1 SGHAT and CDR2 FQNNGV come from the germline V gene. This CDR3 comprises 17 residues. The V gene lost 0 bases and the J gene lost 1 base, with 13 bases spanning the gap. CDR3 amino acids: CASSLESRFRSGNTIYF. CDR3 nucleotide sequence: TGTGCCAGCAGCTTAGAATCCAGGTTTAGATCTGGAAACACCATATATTTT.

CDR3 DNA: TGTGCCAGCAGCTTGGAGGGGGGCTACAATGAGCAGTTCTTC. Its protein product is CASSLEGGYNEQFF. V usage is TRBV5-6 and J usage is TRBJ2-1; D is perhaps TRBD1 or TRBD2 (6 bases each). CDR3 length: 14 residues. V was pared by 0 bases and J by 3 bases, with 7 bases between. Germline values: CDR1 SGHDT, CDR2 YYEEEE.

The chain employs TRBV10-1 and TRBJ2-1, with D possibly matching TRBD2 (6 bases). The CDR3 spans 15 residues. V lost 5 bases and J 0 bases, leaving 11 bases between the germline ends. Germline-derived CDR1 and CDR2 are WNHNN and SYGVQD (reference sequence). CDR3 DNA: TGCGCCAGCAGTCCCGGGGGTAGCTCCTACAATGAGCAGTTCTTC. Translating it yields CASSPGGSSYNEQFF.

The CDR3 protein is CASSQDGGGTGNEKLFF. The CDR3 nucleotides are TGCGCCAGCAGCCAAGACGGCGGTGGGACAGGGAATGAAAAACTGTTTTTT. This chain links TRBV4-1 with TRBJ1-4; 9 positions match TRBD1. The CDR3 is made up of 17 amino acids. The germline V gene encodes CDR1 MGHRA and CDR2 YSYEKL. J was trimmed by 5 bases and V by 0 bases; bases with no gene match: 7.

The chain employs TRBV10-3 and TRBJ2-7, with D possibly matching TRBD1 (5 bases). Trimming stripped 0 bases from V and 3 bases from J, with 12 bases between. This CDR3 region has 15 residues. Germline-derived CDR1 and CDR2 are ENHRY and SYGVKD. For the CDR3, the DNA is TGTGCCATCAGTGAGTCCCTCGGCAGGGTCTACGAGCAGTACTTC. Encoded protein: CAISESLGRVYEQYF.

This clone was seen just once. The CDR3 DNA follows: TGCGCCAGCAGCTTGGGAGCGGGACAGAGCTACGAGCAGTACTTC. It translates to CASSLGAGQSYEQYF. The V gene is TRBV5-1, the J gene TRBJ2-7; perhaps D is TRBD1 or TRBD2 (7 bases each). The V gene lost 0 bases and the J gene lost 3 bases, with 13 bases spanning the gap. Germline V gene data show CDR1 as SGHRS and CDR2 as YFSETQ. This CDR3 has 15 residues.